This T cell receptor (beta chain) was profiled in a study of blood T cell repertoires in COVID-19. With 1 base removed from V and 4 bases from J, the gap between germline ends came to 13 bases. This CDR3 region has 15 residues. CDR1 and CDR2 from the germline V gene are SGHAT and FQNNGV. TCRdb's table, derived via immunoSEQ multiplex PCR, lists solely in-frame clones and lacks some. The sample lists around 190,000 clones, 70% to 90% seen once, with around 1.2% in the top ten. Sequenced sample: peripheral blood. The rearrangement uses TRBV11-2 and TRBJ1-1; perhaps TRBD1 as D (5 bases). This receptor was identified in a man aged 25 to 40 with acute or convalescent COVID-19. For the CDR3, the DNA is TGTGCCAGCAGCTTAGCGGGGGGGTTCGGCACTGAAGCTTTCTTT. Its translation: CASSLAGGFGTEAFF. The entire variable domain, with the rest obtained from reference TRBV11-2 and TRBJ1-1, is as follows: EAGVAQSPRYKIIEKRQSVAFWCNPISGHATLYWYQQILGQGPKLLIQFQNNGVVDDSQLPKDRFSAERLKGVDSTLKIQPAKLEDSAVYLCASSLAGGFGTEAFFGQGTRLTVV.